These 21 T cell receptor beta chains were sequenced from one sample in a study of T cells in Graves' hyperthyroidism and ophthalmopathy. There were TCR beta CDR3 regions amplified from RNA transcripts. A set of HTBI primers served as the primers for a first-round RT-PCR of the TCR CDR3. From the multiplex PCR reads, TCRdb called clonotypes with MiXCR, one entry per CDR3 protein. There are 650,000 to 750,000 distinct CDR3 sequences in the sample; 14% occur only once, and roughly a tenth lies in the top ten. Source material: blood. These TCRs come from a woman between 18 and 29 years old with Graves' hyperthyroidism.

This clonotype was seen repeatedly, ten times or more. The chain carries TRBV2 and TRBJ1-1, with a tentative D call TRBD1 (5 bases). Deletions cut 5 bases from V and 1 base from J, with 11 bases between. The CDR3 covers 14 residues. CDR1 and CDR2 (germline): SNHLY, FYNNEI. The CDR3 DNA reads TGTGCCAGCAGTCGCGGGGGACCGAACACTGAAGCTTTCTTT. Translated, it gives CASSRGGPNTEAFF.

Many counts were recorded for this clonotype. CDR3 in DNA: TGCGCCAGCAGCTGGGGCGGCGGACAGGGATCTGGCTACACCTTC. This encodes CASSWGGGQGSGYTF. This rearrangement joins TRBV5-1 to TRBJ1-2, with 8 bases identical to TRBD1. The CDR3 spans 15 residues. The trim removed 3 bases at V and 7 bases at J, leaving 11 bases unmatched. Germline values: CDR1 SGHRS, CDR2 YFSETQ. Full variable domain (rest looked up from reference TRBV5-1 and TRBJ1-2): KAGVTQTPRYLIKTRGQQVTLSCSPISGHRSVSWYQQTPGQGLQFLFEYFSETQRNKGNFPGRFSGRQFSNSRSEMNVSTLELGDSALYLCASSWGGGQGSGYTFGSGTRLTVV.

This clonotype has just a few counts. This sequence joins TRBV4-1 and TRBJ1-1; weak D call: TRBD1 (6 bases). The V end was cut by 3 bases, the J end by 1 base, with 15 bases between. Germline assignment: CDR1 MGHRA and CDR2 YSYEKL. This CDR3 comprises 16 residues. CDR3 sequence: CASSQGARGKNTEAFF. The CDR3 DNA sequence: TGCGCCAGCAGCCAGGGGGCCCGGGGAAAGAACACTGAAGCTTTCTTT.

Ten or more counts support this clonotype. This chain links TRBV20-1 with TRBJ2-2; a possible D gene is TRBD2 (7 bases). Germline lookup yields CDR1 DFQATT and CDR2 SNEGSKA (reference sequence). With 4 bases removed from V and 6 bases from J, the gap between germline ends came to 12 bases. The CDR3 contains 13 residues. The CDR3 nucleotides read TGCAGTGCTAAGGGGGGAGGGGCCGGGGAGCTGTTTTTT. Its protein is CSAKGGGAGELFF.

This clonotype was picked up a small number of times. This rearrangement joins TRBV5-6 to TRBJ1-3, with a possible D match to TRBD1 (6 bases). The V gene lost 3 bases and the J gene lost 3 bases, with 10 bases spanning the gap. Germline CDR1 reads SGHDT; CDR2 reads YYEEEE. The CDR3 has 14 residues. The CDR3 reads CASSWGQSGNTIYF. The CDR3, as DNA: TGTGCCAGCAGCTGGGGACAAAGTGGAAACACCATATATTTT.

Ten or more counts support this clonotype. The V and J genes are TRBV7-9 and TRBJ1-1, with D possibly TRBD1 on 5 matching bases. Deletions cut 5 bases from V and 1 base from J, with 11 bases between. CDR1 is SEHNR and CDR2 is FQNEAQ in the germline V gene (reference sequence). The CDR3 has 14 amino acids. The CDR3 region is CASSIDSPNTEAFF. DNA for the CDR3: TGTGCCAGCAGCATAGACAGTCCGAACACTGAAGCTTTCTTT.

Only a few counts were recorded for this clonotype. The rearrangement uses TRBV12-3 or TRBV12-4 and TRBJ1-5; D is unresolved. This CDR3 is built from 14 residues. Trimming cost V 2 bases and J 5 bases, with 10 bases left between them. As DNA, the CDR3 is TGTGCCAGCAGTTTATACTCGGGCGATCAGCCCCAGCATTTT. This codes for CASSLYSGDQPQHF.

The rearrangement joins TRBV29-1 to TRBJ2-7; 7 nucleotides line up with TRBD2. V lost 7 bases, J lost 3 bases, and 15 bases stayed unmatched. There are 15 residues in the CDR3. CDR1 is SQVTM and CDR2 is ANQGSEA in the germline V gene. CDR3 loop: CSGGIMGAGVYEQYF. The CDR3 DNA is TGCAGCGGGGGGATAATGGGCGCGGGAGTCTACGAGCAGTACTTC.

The chain combines TRBV20-1 with TRBJ1-2; the match to TRBD1 covers 8 bases. The J segment lost 8 bases and the V segment lost 3 bases, leaving 5 bases of the junction unmatched. This CDR3 region has 12 residues. Looked up from germline, CDR1 is DFQATT and CDR2 is SNEGSKA (reference sequence). CDR3 loop: CSARGTGAGYTF. CDR3 DNA: TGCAGTGCTAGGGGGACAGGCGCGGGCTACACCTTC.

There are many counts of this clonotype. The chain uses TRBV7-9 and TRBJ2-1; 8 bases line up with TRBD1. There are 17 residues in the CDR3. Germline trimming cut 3 bases from V and 5 bases from J; bases unmatched to any gene: 12. The V gene's germline CDR1 is SEHNR and CDR2 FQNEAQ (reference sequence). Here the CDR3 reads CASSFDGQGPLHNEQFF. CDR3 nucleotide sequence: TGTGCCAGCAGCTTCGACGGACAGGGACCTTTGCACAATGAGCAGTTCTTC.

There are many counts of this clonotype. The gene calls are TRBV2 and TRBJ1-5; 7 bases map to TRBD1. Germline V gene lookup returns CDR1 SNHLY and CDR2 FYNNEI. This CDR3 region has 17 residues. J gave up 1 base and V 7 bases, and 13 bases lay outside the gene matches. The CDR3 protein is CASKTPREGGSNQPQHF. CDR3 in DNA: TGTGCCAGCAAAACCCCCAGGGAAGGGGGCAGCAATCAGCCCCAGCATTTT.

This clonotype occurred many times. The chain recombines TRBV2 with TRBJ1-3; 9 nucleotides align to TRBD1. Germline lookup yields CDR1 SNHLY and CDR2 FYNNEI. The junction had 11 bases not matched to a gene; V was cut back by 4 bases and J by 4 bases. This CDR3 spans 17 amino acids. The CDR3 DNA sequence: TGTGCCAGCAGTGTAATCACAGGGGGCGCGAAAGGAAACACCATATATTTT. It is translated as CASSVITGGAKGNTIYF.

The CDR3: CASNGGARGETQYF. The CDR3 nucleotides read TGCGCCAGCAACGGGGGAGCCAGGGGGGAGACCCAGTACTTC. This sequence joins TRBV4-1 and TRBJ2-5, with D perhaps matching TRBD1 (7 bases). The CDR3 consists of 14 residues. Germline CDR1 reads MGHRA; CDR2 reads YSYEKL. Trimming left V 7 bases short and J 5 bases short, with 17 bases between.

This clonotype showed up just once. The DNA is left out, because the CDR3 cannot be placed on it with certainty; the CDR3 is given as TCRdb lists it. The chain has TRBV7-2 and TRBJ2-7; the DNA was not used to check the table's D call, TRBD2. The V gene's germline CDR1 is SGHTA and CDR2 FQGNSA. The CDR3 length is 20 residues, termini included. CDR3 sequence: CASSFYICSARDRSGYEQYF.

This clonotype came up many times. The gene calls are TRBV29-1 and TRBJ2-7; 8 bases map to TRBD1. This CDR3 region has 12 residues. Per germline, CDR1 SQVTM and CDR2 ANQGSEA. The V gene end was trimmed by 6 bases and the J gene end by 4 bases; junction bases not matched to a gene: 5. This CDR3 is CSVWTGRYEQYF. CDR3 sequence (DNA): TGCAGCGTGTGGACAGGGCGATACGAGCAGTACTTC.

This sequence joins TRBV12-3 or TRBV12-4 and TRBJ2-7; D is unresolved. The V and J ends lost 5 bases and 1 base respectively, with 9 bases between them. The length of the CDR3 is 13 residues. In DNA form, the CDR3 reads TGTGCCAGCAGTACCGCCGGGTCCTACGAGCAGTACTTC. Protein: CASSTAGSYEQYF.

As for this clonotype: Since a much larger clone is just one base distant, this may be a read error. The chain employs TRBV30 and TRBJ1-5; D not certain. CDR3 size: 14 residues. Trimming took 2 bases from V and 3 from J, leaving 11 bases between them. Germline CDR1 is GTSNPN and CDR2 is SVGIG (reference sequence). CDR3 sequence reads: CAWSPLPTNQPQHF. CDR3 DNA: TGTGCCTGGAGTCCACTTCCCACCAATCAGCCCCAGCATTTT.

This clonotype occurred many times. The CDR3 here is CGGGIAGRSLSYNEQFF. The CDR3 nucleotides read TGTGGCGGTGGAATAGCGGGACGCTCCCTCTCCTACAATGAGCAGTTCTTC. The chain links TRBV30 to TRBJ2-1; 8 bases are shared with TRBD2. This CDR3 has 17 residues. The germline gives CDR1 GTSNPN, CDR2 SVGIG (reference sequence). The whole variable domain, remainder taken from reference TRBV30 and TRBJ2-1, is SQTIHQWPATLVQPVGSPLSLECTVEGTSNPNLYWYRQAAGRGLQLLFYSVGIGQISSEVPQNLSASRPQDRQFILSSKKLLLSDSGFYLCGGGIAGRSLSYNEQFFGPGTRLTVL.

This clonotype was picked up many times. This chain links TRBV30 with TRBJ2-5; 7 nucleotides match TRBD1. This CDR3 comprises 12 residues. Trimming took 2 bases from V and 5 from J; bases not matched to a gene: 2. CDR1 and CDR2 (germline): GTSNPN, SVGIG (reference sequence). CDR3 sequence reads: CAWSTGEETQYF. CDR3 coding DNA: TGTGCCTGGAGTACAGGGGAGGAGACCCAGTACTTC.

This clonotype was counted ten times or more. The V gene is TRBV7-9, the J gene TRBJ2-3; D gene ambiguous. The CDR3 length is 11 residues. Germline V gene sequence: CDR1 SEHNR, CDR2 FQNEAQ (reference sequence). Trimming took 8 bases from V and 5 from J, leaving 8 bases between them. The CDR3 region is CASLLGDTQYF. CDR3 DNA: TGTGCCAGCCTCCTAGGAGATACGCAGTATTTT.

In its sample, this clonotype was seen many times. The V gene is TRBV18, the J gene TRBJ1-1; D gene ambiguous. There are 13 residues in the CDR3. Between the trimmed V and J ends, which lost 5 bases and 0 bases, there was a span of 7 bases. Germline CDR1 is KGHSH and CDR2 is LQKENI. The CDR3 DNA sequence: TGTGCCAGCTCAACCGATGTGAACACTGAAGCTTTCTTT. Its translation: CASSTDVNTEAFF.